What follows describes a single TCR beta chain. What this receptor recognizes is not known. Qualities for individual bases were not recorded, and no much larger clone is one base off. TCRbeta CDR3 regions were amplified from genomic DNA by means of the immunoSEQ Assay, a bias-controlled multiplex PCR. The authors' analysis ran thus. Nucleated cell counts per sample were estimated from amplification of reference gene primers within the assay. To quantify the absolute abundance of each unique TCRbeta CDR3 rearrangement, sequence reads were collapsed and filtered. Productive Simpson clonality was computed per sample as the square root of Simpson's diversity index over productive rearrangements. Imported from immuneACCESS, the table was reduced by TCRdb to in-frame sequences with V and J called. These copies leave out some clones; in studies compared against another copy, an unresolved V gene accounts for under half, and the cause of the remainder is not known. That table supplies the V and J calls and clone size; D and trimming were determined from the DNA. The sample table lists 400,000 to 550,000 clones, about 85% of them with a count of one. The leading ten clones occupy about 2.1% of the sample.

This sample is part of a study of blood T cell repertoires in COVID-19 (dated by TCRdb to 2018 to 2020). Looking at the study overall: Samples from collaborators originated in the United States, Italy and Spain and spanned both the acute and convalescent phases of COVID-19. A de-identified subject ID, COVID-19 status, age in years and sex were almost always included in the sample metadata. The repertoires were released in a freely available public database meant as a resource for research on the immune response to SARS-CoV-2. The material from the prospective study consisted of cDNA or gDNA derived from T cells, B-cell-depleted T cells, or PBMCs. Subjects who had been exposed to COVID-19, were actively infected with it, or had recovered from it provided the deeply sampled blood TCRbeta repertoires that made up the dataset. The samples were drawn from the first 160 participants of the ongoing ImmuneRACE study and from about 1,200 subjects provided by 6 global collaborators. Where available, HLA class I and class II types were obtained from metadata supplied by the sample provider rather than from assay-based typing.

Here is what the overall study found, with its caveats: How much clinical and demographic metadata was included differed by source and by participant, and the metadata was provided uncurated.

Enrolling through a virtual design, the prospective study's participants ranged in age from roughly 18 to 95 years and lived across 24 United States geographic areas. In the prospective study, cohorts were assigned on the basis of participant-reported clinical history obtained from a screening survey and a study questionnaire. In the prospective study, whole blood, serum and a nasopharyngeal or oropharyngeal swab were collected from each participant by mobile phlebotomists. Additional blood draws and questionnaires over an approximately 2-month period could optionally be provided by prospective study participants. Before DNA extraction, prospective study blood samples were shipped either frozen or at room temperature. Spanning cysteine to phenylalanine, the CDR3 consists of 16 amino acids. Only the CDR3 DNA stays, 48 bases, in frame from base 1. The germline V gene sets CDR1 to SGHNT and CDR2 to YENEEA. Germline trimming amounts to 5 bases on V and 2 bases on J, with 4 as the count of junction bases outside the gene matches.

This receptor chain uses TRBV11-3 and TRBJ2-3; 13 bases in the middle match TRBD2. The origin of this receptor is a woman under 30 with acute COVID-19. Sequenced sample: PBMCs or T cells enriched from blood (not recorded which). CDR3 reads: CASSLGTSGATDTQYF. DNA sequence: TGTGCCAGCAGCCTAGGGACTAGCGGGGCCACAGATACGCAGTATTTT.